This T cell receptor beta chain comes out of a study of shared clonotypes between healthy human individuals. Regarding the study as a whole: Clonotypes shared by all four donors outscored non-shared clonotypes in generation probability. Clonotype sharing among donors likely depends on sequencing depth.

The CDR3 is made up of 14 amino acids. V lost 2 bases, J lost 5 bases, and 13 bases lay in between. Germline V lookup: CDR1 SGHNT, CDR2 YYREEE (reference sequence). Sequenced by immunoSEQ multiplex PCR; TCRdb stores in-frame clones only, minus some. The table lists approximately 500,000 clones, 90% to 96% of them singletons, with roughly 0.06% in the top ten. Comments on this clone: The target antigen is unknown.

The clonotype originates from a woman aged 25 to 39 in good health. The chain links TRBV5-4 to TRBJ1-1; D might be TRBD1 (5 bases). The sample comprised naive CD4+ T cells sorted from blood. Subset here: CD45RA+ positively selected. CDR3 DNA sequence: TGTGCCAGCAGCTTCGCACCGGGGGGGACTGAAGCTTTCTTT. Translating it yields CASSFAPGGTEAFF.